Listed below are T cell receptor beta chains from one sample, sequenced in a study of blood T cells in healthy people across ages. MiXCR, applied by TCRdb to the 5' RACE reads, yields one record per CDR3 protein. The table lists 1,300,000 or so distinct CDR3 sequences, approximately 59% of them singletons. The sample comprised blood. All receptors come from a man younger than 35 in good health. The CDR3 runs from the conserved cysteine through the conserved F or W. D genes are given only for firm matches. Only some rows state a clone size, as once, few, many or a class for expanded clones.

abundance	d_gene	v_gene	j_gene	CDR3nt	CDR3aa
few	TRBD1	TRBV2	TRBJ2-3	TGTGCCAGGGACAGGGGCGCAGATACGCAGTATTTT	CARDRGADTQYF
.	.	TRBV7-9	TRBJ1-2	TGTGCCAGCAGCGACCCCTCCTATGGCTACACCTTC	CASSDPSYGYTF
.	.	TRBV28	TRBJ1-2	TGTGCCAGCAGTTTAGGGGTCGGGGGGTGGACGTCGGTAGGGCGGTATGGCTACACCTTC	CASSLGVGGWTSVGRYGYTF
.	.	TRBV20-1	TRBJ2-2	TGCAGTGCTAGGGGGACTCCCGCCACCGGGGAGCTGTTTTTT	CSARGTPATGELFF
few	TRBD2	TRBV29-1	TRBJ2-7	TGCAGCGTTGTATGGGAGGGCCGTTACGAGCAGTACTTC	CSVVWEGRYEQYF
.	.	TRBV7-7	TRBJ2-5	TGTGCTAGCAGCCCCCAGGTCCTGGGGACCCAGTACTTC	CASSPQVLGTQYF
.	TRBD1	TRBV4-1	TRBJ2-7	TGCGCCAGCAGCCGCCTAGAGGGACAGGGTAACTACGAGCAGTACTTC	CASSRLEGQGNYEQYF
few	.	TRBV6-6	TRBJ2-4	TGTGCCAGCACTTTCCTACTCGAAGGGGAAAACATTCAGTACTTC	CASTFLLEGENIQYF
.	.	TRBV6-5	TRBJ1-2	TGTGCCAGCAGTTACCAAAAAGGGGGCTATGGCTACACCTTC	CASSYQKGGYGYTF
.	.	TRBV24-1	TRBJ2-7	TGTGCCACCAGTGATGCGGGGTTAGTCTACGAGCAGTACTTC	CATSDAGLVYEQYF
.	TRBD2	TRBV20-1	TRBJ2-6	TGCAGTGCTAGATTCGGGACTAGCTTCTCTGGGGCCAACGTCCTGACTTTC	CSARFGTSFSGANVLTF
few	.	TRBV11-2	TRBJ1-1	TGTGCCAGCAGCTTGAACCGGGGCCTCAAGGGAGCTTTCTTT	CASSLNRGLKGAFF
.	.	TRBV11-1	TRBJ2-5	TGTGCCAGCAGTGCACACGCCCCGACTAGGGGGGAGACCCAGTACTTC	CASSAHAPTRGETQYF
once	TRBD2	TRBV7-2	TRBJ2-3	TGTGCCAGCAGCTTTATAGCGGGAGGTTTGGCAGATACGCAGTATTTT	CASSFIAGGLADTQYF
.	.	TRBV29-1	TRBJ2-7	TGCAGCGCCAGAATTACAGCTTACGAGCAGTACTTC	CSARITAYEQYF
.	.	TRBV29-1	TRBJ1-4	TGCAGCGTTGAAAGGGTGTCTAATGAAAAACTGTTTTTT	CSVERVSNEKLFF
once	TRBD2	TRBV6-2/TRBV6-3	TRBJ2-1	TGTGCCAGCAGTCGACCCCCCAGCCTAGCGGGGTACTACAATGAGCAGTTTTTC	CASSRPPSLAGYYNEQFF
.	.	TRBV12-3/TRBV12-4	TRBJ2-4	TGTGCCAGCAGTTTAGGGCTTAACAAAAACATTCAGTACTTC	CASSLGLNKNIQYF
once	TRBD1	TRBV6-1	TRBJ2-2	TGTGCCAGCAGTGAAACAGGGGGCACCGGGGAGCTGTTTTTT	CASSETGGTGELFF
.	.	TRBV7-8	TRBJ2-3	TGTGCCAGCAGCTCACCACGCCTCTTCAGCACAGATACGCAGTATTTT	CASSSPRLFSTDTQYF
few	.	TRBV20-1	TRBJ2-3	TGCAGTGCCACGAGGGGCCTAAGCACAGATACGCAGTATTTT	CSATRGLSTDTQYF
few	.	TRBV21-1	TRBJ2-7	TGTGCCAGCAGCAAAGTGCAAATGAGGTCCCCTTACGAGCAGTACTTC	CASSKVQMRSPYEQYF
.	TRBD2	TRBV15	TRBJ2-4	TGTGCCACCAGCAGTGGAAGGGTCCTGCGGGAGCAGTACTTC	CATSSGRVLREQYF
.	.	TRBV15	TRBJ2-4	TGTGCCACCAGCCCCCGTGGGGACATTCAGTACTTC	CATSPRGDIQYF
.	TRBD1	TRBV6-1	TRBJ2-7	TGTGCCAGCAGTGAACCGGGACAGGGGGTCTACGAGCAGTACTTC	CASSEPGQGVYEQYF
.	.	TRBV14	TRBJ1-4	TGTGCCAGCAGCCAGCCGACAACTAATGAAAAACTGTTTTTT	CASSQPTTNEKLFF
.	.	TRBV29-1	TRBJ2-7	TGCAGCGTCGTGGACAGCTCTGACTACGAGCAGTACTTC	CSVVDSSDYEQYF
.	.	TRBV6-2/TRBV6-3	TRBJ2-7	TGTGCCAGCAGTTACGAGGCAGGGACCTACAATGAGCAGTACTTC	CASSYEAGTYNEQYF